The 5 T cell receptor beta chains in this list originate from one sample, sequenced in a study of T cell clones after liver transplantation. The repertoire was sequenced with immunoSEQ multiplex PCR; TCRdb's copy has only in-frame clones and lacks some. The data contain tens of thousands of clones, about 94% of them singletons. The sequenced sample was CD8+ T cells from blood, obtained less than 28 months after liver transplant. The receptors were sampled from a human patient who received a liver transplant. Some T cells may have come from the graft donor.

This chain's CDR3 is CASSQVAGGSSYNEQFF. In DNA form, the CDR3 reads TGCGCCAGCAGCCAGGTGGCGGGGGGCAGCTCCTACAATGAGCAGTTCTTC. The chain couples TRBV4-1 to TRBJ2-1; 8 bases match TRBD2. The germline V gene has CDR1 MGHRA and CDR2 YSYEKL. The CDR3 sequence is 17 residues long. V trimming: 3 bases; J trimming: 0 bases; junction bases outside the gene matches: 7.

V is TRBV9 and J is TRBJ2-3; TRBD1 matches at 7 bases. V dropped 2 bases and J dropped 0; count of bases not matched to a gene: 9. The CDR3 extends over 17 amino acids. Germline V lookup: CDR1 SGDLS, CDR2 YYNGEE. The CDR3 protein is CASSVRTGTASTDTQYF. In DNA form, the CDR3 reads TGTGCCAGCAGCGTCAGGACCGGGACAGCTAGCACAGATACGCAGTATTTT.

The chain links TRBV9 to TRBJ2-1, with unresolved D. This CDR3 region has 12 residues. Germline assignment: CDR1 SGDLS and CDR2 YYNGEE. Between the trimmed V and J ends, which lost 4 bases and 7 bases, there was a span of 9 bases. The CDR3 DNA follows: TGTGCCAGCAGCTTTAGTGAAAATGAGCAGTTCTTC. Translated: CASSFSENEQFF.

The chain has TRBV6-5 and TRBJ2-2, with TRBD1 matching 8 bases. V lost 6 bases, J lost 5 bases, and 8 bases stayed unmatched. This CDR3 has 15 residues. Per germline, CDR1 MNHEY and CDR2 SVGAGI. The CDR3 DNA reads TGTGCCAGCAGGCCCGGGACAGGCCTTACCGGGGAGCTGTTTTTT. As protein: CASRPGTGLTGELFF.

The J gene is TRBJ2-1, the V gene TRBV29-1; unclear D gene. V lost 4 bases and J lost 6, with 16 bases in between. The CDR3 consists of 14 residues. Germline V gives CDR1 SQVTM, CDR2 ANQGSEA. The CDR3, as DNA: TGCAGCGTTGTAGCATCCTTGGCCCGCAATGAGCAGTTCTTC. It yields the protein CSVVASLARNEQFF.